This T cell receptor (beta chain) was retrieved from a study of blood T cell repertoires in COVID-19. As for the study in general: Samples representing acute and convalescent COVID-19 were sourced from the United States, Italy and Spain. PBMCs, B-cell-depleted T cells, or T cells were the source of the cDNA or gDNA that made up the material.

The CDR3 sequence is 14 residues long. In germline, CDR1 is MNHNY, CDR2 SVGAGI (reference sequence). It was during active infection that Seattle patients were enrolled and then longitudinally followed. Authors' data handling: Reference gene primer amplification gave estimated nucleated cell counts. The protocol was immunoSEQ multiplex PCR, while the TCRdb copy is restricted to in-frame clones and leaves out a portion. The V and J calls and clone size were taken over from that table, and D and trimming were inferred from the DNA. The sample carries roughly 320,000 clones, over 80% recorded once. About this clone itself: Its ends do not fully match the called genes, so a read error is possible.

Sequencing was done on a sample of peripheral blood. The chain carries TRBV6-6 and TRBJ1-1, with D tentatively TRBD1 (5 bases). The clonotype was recovered from a woman in her fifties or sixties with COVID-19, enrolled during active disease. The CDR3 nucleotides are TGTGCCAGCACTTACCCGGGAGGGGTGACTGAAGCTTTCTTT. The encoded protein is CASTYPGGVTEAFF.